These T cell receptor beta chains were read from a single sample in a study of cytomegalovirus exposure and HLA in healthy donors. Data came from immunoSEQ multiplex PCR; TCRdb stores just in-frame clones and leaves some out. In the table there are 140,000 or so clones, roughly 87% of which are singletons. Source material: PBMCs. The receptors shown here come from a man between 18 and 29 years old in good health and CMV-seropositive. The CDR3 runs from the conserved cysteine through the conserved F or W. Fields, in order: J gene, clone size, V gene, D gene, CDR3 protein, CDR3 DNA. The D gene is left open where the match is weak. Not every row has a clone size; where given, it reads once, few, many or a size class.

J: TRBJ1-1
size: NA
V: TRBV2
D: NA
CDR3: CASSEEGIGAGEAFF
DNA: TGTGCCAGCAGTGAGGAGGGGATCGGGGCGGGTGAAGCTTTCTTT

J: TRBJ2-6
size: large
V: TRBV27
D: NA
CDR3: CASSVGGANVLTF
DNA: TGTGCCAGCAGTGTCGGGGGGGCCAACGTCCTGACTTTC

J: TRBJ2-5
size: NA
V: TRBV18
D: NA
CDR3: CASSGQGMETQYF
DNA: TGTGCCAGCTCAGGTCAGGGGATGGAGACCCAGTACTTC

J: TRBJ2-5
size: NA
V: TRBV5-1
D: TRBD1
CDR3: CASSSDRGGKTQYF
DNA: TGCGCCAGCAGCTCGGACAGGGGTGGTAAGACCCAGTACTTC

J: TRBJ1-1
size: NA
V: TRBV27
D: TRBD1
CDR3: CASTRRGSTEAFF
DNA: TGTGCCAGCACCCGCAGGGGGAGCACTGAAGCTTTCTTT

J: TRBJ2-7
size: NA
V: TRBV30
D: TRBD2
CDR3: CAWSVTGRGLGSREQYF
DNA: TGTGCCTGGAGTGTAACCGGGAGAGGACTAGGGTCCCGGGAGCAGTACTTC

J: TRBJ1-2
size: NA
V: TRBV30
D: TRBD1
CDR3: CAWSGTGDYGYTF
DNA: TGTGCCTGGAGTGGAACAGGGGATTATGGCTACACCTTC

J: TRBJ1-6
size: NA
V: TRBV4-1
D: NA
CDR3: CASSQGTRSPLHF
DNA: TGCGCCAGCAGCCAAGGGACTCGATCACCCCTCCACTTT

J: TRBJ1-2
size: NA
V: TRBV15
D: TRBD1
CDR3: CATSRVCGGQTGDGYTF
DNA: TGTGCCACCAGCAGAGTTTGTGGCGGACAGACAGGGGATGGCTACACCTTC

J: TRBJ1-1
size: NA
V: TRBV7-8
D: NA
CDR3: CASSADRNTEAFF
DNA: TGTGCCAGCAGCGCTGACAGGAACACTGAAGCTTTCTTT

J: TRBJ2-7
size: NA
V: TRBV5-1
D: TRBD2
CDR3: CASSRGQARLAGGLSYEQYF
DNA: TGCGCCAGCAGCCGCGGACAGGCACGACTAGCGGGAGGTCTCTCCTACGAGCAGTACTTC

J: TRBJ2-1
size: few
V: TRBV4-1
D: NA
CDR3: CASSQGLSSEQFF
DNA: TGCGCCAGCAGCCAAGGTCTATCCTCTGAGCAGTTCTTC

J: TRBJ2-7
size: NA
V: TRBV19
D: NA
CDR3: CASSTRLDEQYF
DNA: TGTGCCAGTAGTACGCGACTGGACGAGCAGTACTTC

J: TRBJ2-1
size: NA
V: TRBV5-4
D: NA
CDR3: CASSLGGGKYNEQFF
DNA: TGTGCCAGCAGCTTGGGAGGGGGAAAGTACAATGAGCAGTTCTTC

J: TRBJ2-7
size: NA
V: TRBV5-1
D: TRBD2
CDR3: CASSARTSPNEQYF
DNA: TGCGCCAGCAGCGCCAGGACTAGCCCGAACGAGCAGTACTTC

J: TRBJ1-5
size: few
V: TRBV6-1
D: NA
CDR3: CASSEGAEPSNQPQHF
DNA: TGTGCCAGCAGTGAAGGGGCAGAACCCAGCAATCAGCCCCAGCATTTT

J: TRBJ2-3
size: NA
V: TRBV18
D: TRBD1
CDR3: CASSPQGASTDTQYF
DNA: TGTGCCAGCTCGCCTCAGGGGGCGAGCACAGATACGCAGTATTTT

J: TRBJ2-2
size: NA
V: TRBV30
D: NA
CDR3: CAWGGQTNTGELFF
DNA: TGTGCCTGGGGAGGTCAGACGAACACCGGGGAGCTGTTTTTT

J: TRBJ1-1
size: NA
V: TRBV30
D: NA
CDR3: CAWSVGVSNTEAFF
DNA: TGTGCCTGGAGTGTGGGAGTTTCGAACACTGAAGCTTTCTTT

J: TRBJ1-1
size: few
V: TRBV6-1
D: TRBD1
CDR3: CASSDPTGGTEAFF
DNA: TGTGCCAGCAGTGACCCGACAGGGGGCACTGAAGCTTTCTTT

J: TRBJ2-3
size: NA
V: TRBV6-5
D: NA
CDR3: CASSVRGFADTQYF
DNA: TGTGCCAGCAGTGTCAGGGGATTTGCAGATACGCAGTATTTT

J: TRBJ2-6
size: once
V: TRBV2
D: NA
CDR3: CASSGTRGQFGAGANVLTF
DNA: TGTGCCAGCAGTGGTACAAGAGGACAGTTTGGTGCTGGGGCCAACGTCCTGACTTTC

J: TRBJ1-1
size: NA
V: TRBV5-5
D: NA
CDR3: CASSLYSTGNTEAFF
DNA: TGTGCCAGCAGCTTGTATTCCACAGGGAACACTGAAGCTTTCTTT